This TCR beta chain emerged from a study of CD8 T cells in ankylosing spondylitis. Germline CDR1 reads SGHKS; CDR2 reads YYEKEE (reference sequence). Trimming at V came to 6 bases and at J to 4 bases, leaving 11 bases not matched to a gene. The CDR3 is 15 residues long. MiXCR, run by TCRdb on the 5' RACE reads, gives a single entry per CDR3 protein. Of 220,000 or so distinct CDR3 sequences in the sample, approximately 16% were seen once. Study observations and caveats: Disease-linked clones displayed a CD8+ phenotype and appeared relatively rarely in peripheral blood. Ankylosing spondylitis blood appeared to carry a characteristic TCR beta motif of several highly homologous variants.

This clonotype has just a few counts. Its antigen remains unidentified. The rearrangement joins TRBV5-5 to TRBJ1-1; TRBD1 aligns across 8 bases. The clonotype was recovered from a male donor with ankylosing spondylitis. Specimen: blood, either unsorted or a sorted T cell fraction (not recorded which). CDR3 sequence: CASNPDRGIGTEAFF. CDR3 sequence (DNA): TGTGCCAGCAACCCCGACAGGGGTATTGGCACTGAAGCTTTCTTT.